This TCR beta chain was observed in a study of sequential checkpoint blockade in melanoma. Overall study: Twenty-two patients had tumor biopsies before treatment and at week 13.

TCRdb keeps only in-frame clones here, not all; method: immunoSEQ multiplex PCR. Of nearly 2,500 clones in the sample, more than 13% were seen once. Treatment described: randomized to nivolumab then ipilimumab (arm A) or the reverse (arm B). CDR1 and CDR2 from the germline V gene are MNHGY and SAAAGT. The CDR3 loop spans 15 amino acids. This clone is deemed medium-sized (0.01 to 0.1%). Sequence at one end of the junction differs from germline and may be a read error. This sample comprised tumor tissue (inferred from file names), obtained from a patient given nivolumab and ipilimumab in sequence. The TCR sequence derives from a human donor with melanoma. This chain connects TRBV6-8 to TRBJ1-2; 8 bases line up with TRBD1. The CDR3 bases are TGTGCCAGCAGTTACTCGATAGCAGGGGGCTATGGCTATACCTTC. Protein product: CASSYSIAGGYGYTF.